This T cell receptor beta chain was documented in a study of blood T cell repertoires in COVID-19. Original analysis: Reference gene primer amplification yielded estimated nucleated cell counts. Produced via immunoSEQ multiplex PCR; TCRdb's table is partial and in-frame only. V, J and clone size reflect that table, while D and trimming were determined from the DNA. This sample carries 55,000 or so clones, approximately 86% of them seen once, and the ten largest clones take under 4%. Seattle's enrolled individuals joined amid active infection and were then monitored longitudinally. V gave up 8 bases and J gave up 2 bases; unmatched junction bases: 9. Germline-derived CDR1 and CDR2 are SGHDN and FVKESK. The length of the CDR3 is 16 residues.

This TCR was sampled from a man aged 35 to 55 with COVID-19, enrolled during active disease. This chain joins TRBV14 and TRBJ2-1; 10 nucleotides align to TRBD2. The specimen was peripheral blood. The CDR3 DNA reads TGTGCCAGCGGGTCAACTAGCGGGGATACCTACAATGAGCAGTTCTTC. Its translation: CASGSTSGDTYNEQFF.